The next 21 T cell receptor beta chains were all read from a single sample in a study of blood T cell repertoires in COVID-19. Profiling relied on immunoSEQ multiplex PCR, and the TCRdb table lists in-frame clones only, not all of them. This sample carries more than 150,000 clones, roughly nine tenths of them seen once, and the ten largest clones take under 2.5%. The sample taken for sequencing was peripheral blood. Every receptor here comes from a man aged 65-85 years with active or convalescent COVID-19.

CDR3 residues: CASSGPGQGGREQYF. For the CDR3, the DNA is TGTGCCAGCTCCGGGCCGGGACAGGGGGGCCGAGAGCAGTACTTC. The rearrangement joins TRBV18 to TRBJ2-7, with 11 positions matching TRBD1. The CDR3 covers 15 residues. With 6 bases clipped from V and 7 bases from J, the junction kept 11 bases outside the gene matches. Looked up from germline, CDR1 is KGHSH and CDR2 is LQKENI.

This clone was counted once. J is TRBJ2-1 and V is TRBV7-9, with 7 bases aligning to TRBD2. Per germline, CDR1 SEHNR and CDR2 FQNEAQ (reference sequence). V was clipped by 1 base and J by 9 bases; unmatched bases: 6. This CDR3 contains 14 residues. The DNA for the CDR3 is TGTGCCAGCAGCTTAGAGAGCGGGAAGGCTGAGCAGTTCTTC. It encodes CASSLESGKAEQFF.

The V gene is TRBV11-2, the J gene TRBJ2-7; D gene ambiguous. The V and J ends lost 2 bases and 9 bases respectively, with 17 bases between them. This CDR3 contains 14 residues. In germline, CDR1 is SGHAT, CDR2 FQNNGV. The chain's CDR3 is CASSLFPTDSGQYF. The CDR3 nucleotides read TGTGCCAGCAGCTTATTCCCCACCGACTCCGGGCAGTACTTC.

The chain uses TRBV7-8 and TRBJ2-1, with D tentatively TRBD2 (6 bases). The CDR3 has 15 residues. V dropped 10 bases and J dropped 5 bases, with 21 bases sitting between them. CDR1 SGHVS and CDR2 FQNEAQ come from the germline V gene. CDR3 bases: TGTGCCATCACCCCGGCGGGATTGGTACACAATGAGCAGTTCTTC. It codes for CAITPAGLVHNEQFF. The variable domain in full, completed from reference TRBV7-8 and TRBJ2-1, reads GAGVSQSPRYKVAKRGQDVALRCDPISGHVSLFWYQQALGQGPEFLTYFQNEAQLDKSGLPSDRFFAERPEGSVSTLKIQRTQQEDSAVYLCAITPAGLVHNEQFFGPGTRLTVL.

As for this clone: Its ends do not fully match the called genes, so a read error is possible. The J gene is TRBJ2-1, the V gene TRBV3-1 (or the pseudogene TRBV3-2); 9 positions agree with TRBD2. Germline values: CDR1 LGHDT, CDR2 YNNKEL (reference sequence). CDR3 size: 14 residues. The CDR3 nucleotides are TGTGCCAGCAGCCATGACCATACAACCGGGACTAGCCTCTTC. Translated, it gives CASSHDHTTGTSLF.

The chain combines TRBV18 with TRBJ2-5; TRBD2 matches 8 bases. The CDR3 is made up of 17 amino acids. CDR1 and CDR2 from the germline V gene are KGHSH and LQKENI. Trimming at V came to 3 bases and at J to 5 bases, leaving 14 bases not matched to a gene. The CDR3 nucleotides read TGTGCCAGCTCACCGGCCCCTGGGCGGGAGGCAGGGGAGACCCAGTACTTC. Its translation is CASSPAPGREAGETQYF.

The J gene is TRBJ1-6, the V gene TRBV6-6, with 7 nucleotides matching TRBD1. V shed 5 bases, J shed 6 bases, and the junction held 16 bases outside the gene matches. Germline lookup yields CDR1 MNHNY and CDR2 SVGAGI (reference sequence). The CDR3 consists of 18 residues. The CDR3 nucleotides read TGTGCCAGCAGTCGAGAGACAGGGAGGCGCTTTGGTAATTCACCCCTCCACTTT. Translating gives CASSRETGRRFGNSPLHF.

The rearrangement uses TRBV5-1 and TRBJ2-3; the match to TRBD2 covers 9 bases. CDR1 is SGHRS, CDR2 YFSETQ, per germline. The CDR3 has 15 residues. Trimming took 4 bases from V and 1 from J; bases not matched to a gene: 4. The CDR3 sequence is CASSEPSGGTDTQYF. CDR3 nucleotides: TGCGCCAGCAGCGAACCTAGCGGGGGCACAGATACGCAGTATTTT.

This sequence joins TRBV2 and TRBJ2-5; 12 bases agree with TRBD2. J was trimmed by 4 bases and V by 4 bases; bases with no gene match: 4. The CDR3 contains 15 residues. Germline CDR1 reads SNHLY; CDR2 reads FYNNEI. In nucleotides, the CDR3 is TGTGCCAGCAGTGGGGGGACTAGCGGGTTAGAGACCCAGTACTTC. It translates to CASSGGTSGLETQYF.

The chain combines TRBV7-9 with TRBJ2-3; D unresolved. This CDR3 contains 15 residues. The V end lost 7 bases, the J end lost 4 bases, and 18 bases lay between the germline ends. Germline assignment: CDR1 SEHNR and CDR2 FQNEAQ (reference sequence). CDR3 in DNA: TGTGCCAGCAACGTAGGAAACTCCAGGCCAGATACGCAGTATTTT. This gives the protein CASNVGNSRPDTQYF.

The rearrangement joins TRBV5-1 to TRBJ1-2; 7 bases are shared with TRBD1. V was clipped by 2 bases and J by 8 bases; unmatched bases: 9. The CDR3 spans 14 residues. Germline values: CDR1 SGHRS, CDR2 YFSETQ. As DNA, the CDR3 is TGCGCCAGCAGCTTACACCGGGACAGTTTAGGCTACACCTTC. This sequence encodes CASSLHRDSLGYTF.

The genes are TRBV7-2 and TRBJ2-5; no clear D. CDR1 and CDR2 (germline): SGHTA, FQGNSA. V was clipped by 5 bases and J by 2 bases, with 12 bases between them. This CDR3 region has 14 residues. CDR3 in DNA: TGTGCCAGCAGCATACTACCACCGCAAGAGACCCAGTACTTC. This codes for CASSILPPQETQYF.

This clone appeared a few times. CDR3 protein: CASSPALAGEKLFF. Here the CDR3 DNA reads TGTGCCAGCAGCCCCGCCCTGGCGGGGGAAAAACTGTTTTTT. V gene TRBV7-2 combines with J gene TRBJ1-4; D is unclear. Germline CDR1 reads SGHTA; CDR2 reads FQGNSA. Deletions cut 5 bases from V and 8 bases from J, with 15 bases between. This CDR3 has 14 amino acids.

This clone was seen just once. The chain employs TRBV28 and TRBJ1-5, with D maybe TRBD1 (6 bases). The CDR3 extends over 16 amino acids. Germline V gene sequence: CDR1 MDHEN, CDR2 SYDVKM. Between the trimmed V and J ends, which lost 5 bases and 6 bases, there was a span of 20 bases. CDR3 coding DNA: TGTGCCAGCAGTACCCGAGTCAGGGGCCACGGTCAGCCCCAGCATTTT. Amino acids: CASSTRVRGHGQPQHF. Together with reference TRBV28 and TRBJ1-5, the CDR3 gives the full variable domain: DVKVTQSSRYLVKRTGEKVFLECVQDMDHENMFWYRQDPGLGLRLIYFSYDVKMKEKGDIPEGYSVSREKKERFSLILESASTNQTSMYLCASSTRVRGHGQPQHFGDGTRLSIL.

J is TRBJ1-3 and V is TRBV10-3, with D perhaps TRBD1 (5 bases). The CDR3 is 15 residues long. The germline V and J ends were trimmed by 3 bases and 1 base, with 10 bases remaining between them. Germline values: CDR1 ENHRY, CDR2 SYGVKD. The CDR3, as DNA: TGTGCCATCAGTGATCAGGGAATGTCTGGAAACACCATATATTTT. Its protein product is CAISDQGMSGNTIYF.

The chain joins TRBV6-5 to TRBJ2-2; 8 bases match TRBD2. This CDR3 region has 16 residues. The V gene end was trimmed by 0 bases and the J gene end by 4 bases; junction bases not matched to a gene: 4. From germline, CDR1 is MNHEY and CDR2 SVGAGI. Here the CDR3 reads CASSYSSGSSTGELFF. The CDR3, as DNA: TGTGCCAGCAGTTACTCGAGCGGGAGTAGCACCGGGGAGCTGTTTTTT.

This CDR3 reads CASSLDDIPYEQYF. The CDR3 DNA reads as TGCGCCAGCAGCTTGGACGACATCCCCTACGAGCAGTACTTC. The chain uses TRBV5-1 and TRBJ2-7; D unclear. Germline V CDR1 and CDR2: SGHRS, YFSETQ. The CDR3 loop spans 14 amino acids. With 0 bases removed from V and 2 bases from J, the gap between germline ends came to 9 bases.

The chain links TRBV11-2 to TRBJ2-1, with 7 bases matching TRBD2. Germline CDR1 and CDR2: SGHAT and FQNNGV. The CDR3 loop spans 15 amino acids. V shed 2 bases, J shed 4 bases, and the junction held 5 bases outside the gene matches. Here the CDR3 DNA reads TGTGCCAGCAGCTTATTCCGGCGGGAGTACAATGAGCAGTTCTTC. Translating gives CASSLFRREYNEQFF.

A few counts support this clone. The chain is built from TRBV19 and TRBJ2-7, with 11 bases lining up with TRBD2. Per the germline V gene, CDR1 is LNHDA and CDR2 is SQIVND (reference sequence). V shed 3 bases and J 5 bases; nucleotides not matched to a gene: 6. There are 15 residues in the CDR3. The CDR3 here is CASSIELAGVHEQYF. The CDR3 DNA reads as TGTGCCAGTAGTATTGAACTAGCGGGAGTTCACGAGCAGTACTTC.

This clone showed up just once. The chain joins TRBV6-1 to TRBJ2-7; possible D gene TRBD2, 6 bases. Germline assignment: CDR1 MNHNS and CDR2 SASEGT. V lost 0 bases to trimming and J lost 3 bases, with 9 bases between them. The CDR3 length is 14 residues. The CDR3 sequence: CASSEAVGGYEQYF. In nucleotides, the CDR3 is TGTGCCAGCAGTGAAGCGGTGGGGGGCTACGAGCAGTACTTC.

V and J are TRBV2 and TRBJ1-5; D might be TRBD1 (6 bases). The germline V gene has CDR1 SNHLY and CDR2 FYNNEI. Deletions cut 5 bases from V and 4 bases from J, with 9 bases between. This CDR3 has 13 amino acids. The CDR3 reads CASSQQGNQPQHF. DNA of the CDR3: TGTGCCAGCAGTCAACAGGGAAATCAGCCCCAGCATTTT. Looking up the rest from reference TRBV2 and TRBJ1-5 gives the full variable domain: EPEVTQTPSHQVTQMGQEVILRCVPISNHLYFYWYRQILGQKVEFLVSFYNNEISEKSEIFDDQFSVERPDGSNFTLKIRSTKLEDSAMYFCASSQQGNQPQHFGDGTRLSIL.